The present entry profiles one T cell receptor (beta chain) with its context. Its antigen has not been determined. Per-nucleotide qualities are absent, and no much larger clonotype sits a single base away. Looking up the germline V gene yields CDR1 KGHSH and CDR2 LQKENI. Trimming takes 3 bases off V and 5 bases off J; junction bases not matched to a gene: 4. Counted from cysteine to phenylalanine, this CDR3 has 14 amino acids. The read is trimmed to its CDR3 DNA, 42 bases read in frame from base 1. The library was produced with the immunoSEQ multiplex PCR assay. The clones in this table, taken by TCRdb from immuneACCESS, are in-frame only. Not every clone is retained; where verified, under half of the shortfall comes from an unresolved V gene, and the cause of the rest is unknown. The table for this sample lists 75,000 to 90,000 clones; 90% to 95% of them were counted only once. The ten most abundant clones make up roughly 0.27% of the sample.

This sample is part of a study of technical replicates of blood from several donors (dated by TCRdb to about 2017). Sequencing input: T cells isolated from PBMCs. The rearrangement joined TRBV18 to TRBJ2-7; TRBD1 lines up with 10 middle nucleotides. The sequence was obtained from a human donor in good health. At the DNA level, the sequence is TGTGCCAGCTCACCCAGGGACAGGGGTCACGAGCAGTACTTC. The translation is CASSPRDRGHEQYF.